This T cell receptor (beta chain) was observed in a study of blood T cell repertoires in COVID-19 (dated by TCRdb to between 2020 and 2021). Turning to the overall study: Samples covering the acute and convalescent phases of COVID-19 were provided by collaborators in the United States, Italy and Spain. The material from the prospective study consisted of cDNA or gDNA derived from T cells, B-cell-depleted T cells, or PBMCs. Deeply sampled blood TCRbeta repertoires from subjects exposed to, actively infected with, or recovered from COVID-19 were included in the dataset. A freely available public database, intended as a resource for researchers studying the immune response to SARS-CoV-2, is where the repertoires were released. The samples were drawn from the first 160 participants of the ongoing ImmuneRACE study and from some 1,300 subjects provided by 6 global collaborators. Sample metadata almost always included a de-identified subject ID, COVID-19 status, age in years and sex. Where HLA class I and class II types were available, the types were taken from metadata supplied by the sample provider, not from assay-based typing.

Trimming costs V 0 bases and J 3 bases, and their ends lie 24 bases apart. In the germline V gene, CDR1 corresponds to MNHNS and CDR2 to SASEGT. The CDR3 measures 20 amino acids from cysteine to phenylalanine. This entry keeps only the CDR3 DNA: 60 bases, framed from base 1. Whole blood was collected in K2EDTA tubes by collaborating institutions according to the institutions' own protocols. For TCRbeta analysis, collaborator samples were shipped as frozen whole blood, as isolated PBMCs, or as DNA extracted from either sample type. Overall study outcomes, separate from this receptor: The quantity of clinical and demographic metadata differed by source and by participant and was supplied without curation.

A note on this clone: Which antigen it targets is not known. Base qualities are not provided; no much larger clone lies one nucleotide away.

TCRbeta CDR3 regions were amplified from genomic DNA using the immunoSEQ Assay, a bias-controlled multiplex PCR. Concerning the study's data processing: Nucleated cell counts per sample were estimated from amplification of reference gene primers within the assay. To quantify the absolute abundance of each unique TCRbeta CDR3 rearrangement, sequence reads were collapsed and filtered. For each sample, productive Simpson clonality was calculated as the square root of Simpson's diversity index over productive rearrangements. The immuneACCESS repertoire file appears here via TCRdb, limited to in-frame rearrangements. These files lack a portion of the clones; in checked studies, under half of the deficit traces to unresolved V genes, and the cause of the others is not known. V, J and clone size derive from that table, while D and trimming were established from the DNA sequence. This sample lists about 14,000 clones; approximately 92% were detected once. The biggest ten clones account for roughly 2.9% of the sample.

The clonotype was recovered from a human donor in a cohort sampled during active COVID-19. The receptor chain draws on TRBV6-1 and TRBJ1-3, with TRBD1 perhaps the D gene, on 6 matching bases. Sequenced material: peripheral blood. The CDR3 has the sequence CASSEAPLWAGAIDGNTIYF. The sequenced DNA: TGTGCCAGCAGTGAAGCCCCCCTCTGGGCAGGGGCAATTGATGGAAACACCATATATTTT.